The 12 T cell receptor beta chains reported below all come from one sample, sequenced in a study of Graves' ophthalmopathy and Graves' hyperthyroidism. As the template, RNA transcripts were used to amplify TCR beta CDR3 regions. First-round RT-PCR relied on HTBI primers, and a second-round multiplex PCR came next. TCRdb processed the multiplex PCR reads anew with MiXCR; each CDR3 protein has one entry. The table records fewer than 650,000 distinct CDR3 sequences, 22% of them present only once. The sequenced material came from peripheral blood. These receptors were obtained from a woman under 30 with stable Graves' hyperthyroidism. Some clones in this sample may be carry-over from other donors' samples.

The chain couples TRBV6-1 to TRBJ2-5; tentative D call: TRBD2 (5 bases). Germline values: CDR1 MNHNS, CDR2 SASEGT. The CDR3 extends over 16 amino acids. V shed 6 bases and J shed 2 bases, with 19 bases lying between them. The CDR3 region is CASRGETSKSQETQYF. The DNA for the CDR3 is TGTGCCAGCAGGGGAGAGACTTCGAAATCTCAAGAGACCCAGTACTTC.

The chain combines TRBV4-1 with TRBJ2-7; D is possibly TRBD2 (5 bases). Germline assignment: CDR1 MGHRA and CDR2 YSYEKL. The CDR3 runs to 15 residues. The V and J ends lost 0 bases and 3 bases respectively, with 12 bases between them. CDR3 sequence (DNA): TGCGCCAGCAGCCAAGAGGCACGGGGTGACTACGAGCAGTACTTC. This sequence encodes CASSQEARGDYEQYF.

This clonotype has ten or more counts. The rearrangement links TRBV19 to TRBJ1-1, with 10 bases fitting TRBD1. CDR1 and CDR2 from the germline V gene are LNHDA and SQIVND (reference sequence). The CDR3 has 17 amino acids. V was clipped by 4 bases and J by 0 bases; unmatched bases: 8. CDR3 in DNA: TGTGCCAGTAGTAGACAGGGGGCTCAACCCATGAACACTGAAGCTTTCTTT. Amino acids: CASSRQGAQPMNTEAFF.

CDR3 DNA: TGTGCCAGCAGAGTGATTGCCCCGGGACAAGGCTACGAGCAGTACTTC. It is translated as CASRVIAPGQGYEQYF. The chain joins TRBV27 to TRBJ2-7, with D possibly matching TRBD1 (6 bases). This CDR3 comprises 16 residues. Trimming stripped 6 bases from V and 3 bases from J, with 21 bases between. Germline CDR1 reads MNHEY; CDR2 reads SMNVEV (reference sequence).

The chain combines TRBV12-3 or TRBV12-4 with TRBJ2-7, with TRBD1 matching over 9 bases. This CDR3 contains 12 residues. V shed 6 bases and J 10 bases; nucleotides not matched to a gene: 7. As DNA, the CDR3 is TGTGCCAGCAGCCCGGGACAGGGTAATCAGTACTTC. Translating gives CASSPGQGNQYF.

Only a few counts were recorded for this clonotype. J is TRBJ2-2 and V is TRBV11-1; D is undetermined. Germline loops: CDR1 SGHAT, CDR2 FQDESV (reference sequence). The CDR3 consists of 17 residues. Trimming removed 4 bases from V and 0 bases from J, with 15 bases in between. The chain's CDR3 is CASSSNPGRANTGELFF. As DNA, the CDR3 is TGTGCCAGCAGCTCCAATCCCGGTCGCGCGAACACCGGGGAGCTGTTTTTT.

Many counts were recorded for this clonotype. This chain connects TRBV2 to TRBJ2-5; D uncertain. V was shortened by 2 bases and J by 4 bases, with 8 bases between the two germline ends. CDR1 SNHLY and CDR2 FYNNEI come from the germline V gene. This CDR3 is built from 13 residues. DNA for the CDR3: TGTGCCAGCAGTGAACTCCGAGGAGAGACCCAGTACTTC. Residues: CASSELRGETQYF.

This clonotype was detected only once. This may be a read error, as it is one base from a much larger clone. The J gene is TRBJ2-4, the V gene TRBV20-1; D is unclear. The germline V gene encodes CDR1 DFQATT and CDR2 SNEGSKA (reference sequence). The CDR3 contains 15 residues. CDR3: CSARGTHEAKNIKYF. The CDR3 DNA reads TGCAGTGCTAGAGGAACGCATGAAGCCAAAAACATTAAGTACTTC.

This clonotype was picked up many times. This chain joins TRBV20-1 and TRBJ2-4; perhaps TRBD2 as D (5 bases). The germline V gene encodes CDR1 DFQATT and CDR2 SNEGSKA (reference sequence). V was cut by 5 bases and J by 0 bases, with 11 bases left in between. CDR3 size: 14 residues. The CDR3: CSAGAVLAKNIQYF. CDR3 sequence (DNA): TGCAGTGCTGGAGCGGTACTAGCCAAAAACATTCAGTACTTC.

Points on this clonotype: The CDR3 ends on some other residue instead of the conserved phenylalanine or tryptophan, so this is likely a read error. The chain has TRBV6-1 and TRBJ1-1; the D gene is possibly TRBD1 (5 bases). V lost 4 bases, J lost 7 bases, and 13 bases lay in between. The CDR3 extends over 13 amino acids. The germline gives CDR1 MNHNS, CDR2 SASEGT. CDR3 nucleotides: TGTGCCAGCAGTGTGCCCAGGGTTGATGAAGCTTTCTTA. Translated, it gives CASSVPRVDEAFL.

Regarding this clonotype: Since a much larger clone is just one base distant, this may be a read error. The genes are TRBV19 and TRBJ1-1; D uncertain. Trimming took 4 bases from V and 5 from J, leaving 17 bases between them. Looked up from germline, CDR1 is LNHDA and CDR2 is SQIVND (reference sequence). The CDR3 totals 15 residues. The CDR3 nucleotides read TGTGCCAGTAGTACAGATTCCACCGGCGCTACTGAAGCTTTCTTT. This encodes CASSTDSTGATEAFF. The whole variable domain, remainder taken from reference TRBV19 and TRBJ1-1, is DGGITQSPKYLFRKEGQNVTLSCEQNLNHDAMYWYRQDPGQGLRLIYYSQIVNDFQKGDIAEGYSVSREKKESFPLTVTSAQKNPTAFYLCASSTDSTGATEAFFGQGTRLTVV.

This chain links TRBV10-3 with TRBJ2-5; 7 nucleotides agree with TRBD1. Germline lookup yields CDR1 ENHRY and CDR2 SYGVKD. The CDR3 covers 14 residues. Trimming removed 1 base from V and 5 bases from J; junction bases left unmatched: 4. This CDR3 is CAISELGQWETQYF. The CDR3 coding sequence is TGTGCCATCAGTGAGTTGGGACAGTGGGAGACCCAGTACTTC.